This T cell receptor (beta chain) came from a study of shared clonotypes between healthy human individuals. Study details: The cohort comprised a couple of women and a few men. Their ages spanned 18 to 49 years.

Memory CD4+ cells were the fraction left after CD45RA+ naive selection. In the authors' methods: In the immunoSEQ data, sequences were junction-only and lacked quality scores, so filtering differed. Clones were sequenced by immunoSEQ multiplex PCR, and TCRdb holds only the in-frame ones, with some missing. V and J calls plus clone size are reproduced from that table; the DNA served to infer D and trimming. The sample lists about 1 million clones, around 74% occurring once. The CDR3 loop spans 15 amino acids. Per the germline V gene, CDR1 is MGHRA and CDR2 is YSYEKL. The V end was cut by 0 bases, the J end by 5 bases, with 11 bases between.

Sequenced input: memory CD4+ T cells sorted from blood. The subset denotes: CD45RA-negative fraction. This sequence joins TRBV4-1 and TRBJ1-5; possibly TRBD1 for D (6 bases). The origin of this receptor is a man aged 18 to 30 in good health. Here the CDR3 reads CASSQDGGGYQPQHF. The DNA of the CDR3 is TGCGCCAGCAGCCAAGATGGAGGGGGGTATCAGCCCCAGCATTTT.